This is a list of T cell receptor beta chains from one sample in a study of beta chain features in type 1 diabetes. Method: immunoSEQ multiplex PCR; TCRdb's copy keeps in-frame clones and lacks some. This table holds a few hundred thousand clones, roughly a tenth found once. The specimen sequenced was central memory CD4+ T cells from blood. The receptors were gathered from a young man with type 1 diabetes. CDR3s include the opening cysteine and the closing phenylalanine or tryptophan. A D gene is named only where the DNA matches it firmly. Size values are once, few and many counts, or a class for expanded clones, and some rows have none.

d_gene	v_gene	j_gene	abundance	CDR3nt	CDR3aa
.	TRBV6-5	TRBJ1-1	.	TGTGCCAGCAAAACGGAAAACACTGAAGCTTTCTTT	CASKTENTEAFF
TRBD1	TRBV19	TRBJ2-1	few	TGTGCCACAGTAAAGGGACAGGGGCACAATGAGCAGTTCTTC	CATVKGQGHNEQFF
.	TRBV18	TRBJ2-3	many	TGTGCCAGCTCACCGCCGGGGGCAGATACGCAGTATTTT	CASSPPGADTQYF
.	TRBV7-9	TRBJ2-7	many	TGTGCCAGCAGCTTAGCCCTGCTCGGCTCGGGGGAGCAGTACTTC	CASSLALLGSGEQYF
TRBD2	TRBV27	TRBJ2-5	.	TGTGCCAGCAGTTACGGGTCGACTAGCGGGAGCCATGAGACCCAGTACTTC	CASSYGSTSGSHETQYF
TRBD1	TRBV6-1	TRBJ1-2	many	TGTGCCAGCAGTAGGACAGGGGATGGCTACACCTTC	CASSRTGDGYTF
TRBD1	TRBV27	TRBJ2-7	.	TGTGCCAGCAGTGAAAGTTGGACAGGGGATAGCGAGCAGTACTTC	CASSESWTGDSEQYF
TRBD2	TRBV6-6	TRBJ2-1	few	TGTGCCAGCACCACCCGGGGGATAGCGGGAGGGCATGAGCAGTTCTTC	CASTTRGIAGGHEQFF
.	TRBV29-1	TRBJ2-7	.	TGCAGCGTTAACGGGGGGCTCTACGAGCAGTACTTC	CSVNGGLYEQYF
.	TRBV27	TRBJ2-2	many	TGTGCCAGCATTTTTTTGAGGAGTAGCGACGCCGGGGAGCTGTTTTTT	CASIFLRSSDAGELFF
.	TRBV10-3	TRBJ2-6	many	TGTGCCATCAGTCGGGACTTCGCGGCCAACGTCCTGACTTTC	CAISRDFAANVLTF
TRBD2	TRBV5-1	TRBJ2-7	.	TGCGCCAGCAGCTTGGGGTTACGGGACTACCCCCTCGAGCAGTACTTC	CASSLGLRDYPLEQYF
.	TRBV6-1	TRBJ1-6	few	TGTGCCAGCAGTGATATAGGAAGGCAGGGCTCACCCCTCCACTTT	CASSDIGRQGSPLHF
TRBD2	TRBV7-6	TRBJ2-7	.	TGTGCCAGCAGCCTGACGCGGGAGTCGTACGAGCAGTACTTC	CASSLTRESYEQYF
.	TRBV6-6	TRBJ1-3	few	TGTGCCAGCAGTTCCGGGAAGACTGGAAACACCATATATTTT	CASSSGKTGNTIYF
.	TRBV30	TRBJ1-2	few	TGTGCCTGGAGTGGGGGAGGCTATGGCTACACCTTC	CAWSGGGYGYTF
TRBD1	TRBV27	TRBJ2-3	few	TGTGCCAGCTCTTACCAATCGACAGGGACAGATACGCAGTATTTT	CASSYQSTGTDTQYF
TRBD2	TRBV7-2	TRBJ2-3	few	TGTGCCAGCAGCTTTACCGGGACTAGCGGGGCAGATACGCAGTATTTT	CASSFTGTSGADTQYF
.	TRBV28	TRBJ2-5	few	TGTGCCAGCAGCGCCCCGAGAGTGGGCAGGCAAGAGACCCAGTACTTC	CASSAPRVGRQETQYF
.	TRBV27	TRBJ2-3	few	TGTGCCAGCAGTCCCCCCGGCGGGCGCACAGATACGCAGTATTTT	CASSPPGGRTDTQYF
.	TRBV2	TRBJ1-5	few	TGTGCCAGCAGAGGAGGAGGGGGGGCTGGGCAGCCCCAGCATTTT	CASRGGGGAGQPQHF
.	TRBV18	TRBJ1-2	few	TGTGCCAGCTCACCATCGGCGGGGCGCGATTATGGCTACACCTTC	CASSPSAGRDYGYTF
.	TRBV18	TRBJ2-5	.	TGTGCCAGCTCACGGGCCCAGGGAGCGTGGGGAGAGACCCAGTACTTC	CASSRAQGAWGETQYF
.	TRBV28	TRBJ2-3	few	TGTGCCAGCAGTTCCCGGGACCCATTGATGCAGTATTTT	CASSSRDPLMQYF
.	TRBV11-2	TRBJ1-3	few	TGTGCCAGCAGCTTAGAGCCTTACTCTGGAAACACCATATATTTT	CASSLEPYSGNTIYF
.	TRBV7-7	TRBJ2-6	.	TGTGCCAGCAGCTTGGGCAGTGGGGGCCCTGGGGCCAACGTCCTGACTTTC	CASSLGSGGPGANVLTF
TRBD1	TRBV5-4	TRBJ2-1	.	TGTGCCAGCAGCCCCCGGGACAGGGTTTACAATGAGCAGTTCTTC	CASSPRDRVYNEQFF
TRBD2	TRBV6-6	TRBJ2-1	few	TGTGCCAGCAGTTGGGGACTAGCAGATGAGCAGTTCTTC	CASSWGLADEQFF
.	TRBV15	TRBJ2-3	.	TGTGCCACCAGCGACCCCCACACAGATACGCAGTATTTT	CATSDPHTDTQYF
.	TRBV5-1	TRBJ1-3	few	TGCGCCAGCAGCTTGGCGACAGGCCCACGGGGAAACACCATATATTTT	CASSLATGPRGNTIYF
.	TRBV7-9	TRBJ2-7	.	TGTGCCAGCAGCTCAGAAACTAGCTTAGGGTCCTACGAGCAGTACTTC	CASSSETSLGSYEQYF
.	TRBV19	TRBJ1-1	.	TGTGCCAGTAGAATACAAGTGAACACTGAAGCTTTCTTT	CASRIQVNTEAFF
.	TRBV6-1	TRBJ1-4	few	TGTGCCAGCATCCAGGGAGGTGAAAAACTGTTTTTT	CASIQGGEKLFF
TRBD1	TRBV29-1	TRBJ2-7	many	TGCAGCGCAAACAGGGGCGCGGGTTTGGAGCAGTACTTC	CSANRGAGLEQYF
.	TRBV7-2	TRBJ2-7	.	TGTGCCAGTTCTTCAGCGGAGATAAAGAGCTACGAGCAGTACTTC	CASSSAEIKSYEQYF
TRBD1	TRBV9	TRBJ2-1	.	TGTGCCAGCAGCGTACGGGACAGGGCCTACAATGAGCAGTTCTTC	CASSVRDRAYNEQFF
.	TRBV5-4	TRBJ1-1	few	TGTGCCAGCATGAGTGCCATGGGCCTTGACACTGAAGCTTTCTTT	CASMSAMGLDTEAFF
.	TRBV29-1	TRBJ2-5	many	TGCAGCGTTTATATCCGAGCCCAGGAGACCCAGTACTTC	CSVYIRAQETQYF
TRBD2	TRBV5-6	TRBJ2-7	few	TGTGCCAGCAGACGAGCGGGAGGAGTATACGAGCAGTACTTC	CASRRAGGVYEQYF
.	TRBV4-2	TRBJ2-4	few	TGTGCCAGCAGCTCCAGGGGTAATGTCGGAAACATTCAGTACTTC	CASSSRGNVGNIQYF
.	TRBV7-7	TRBJ2-2	.	TGTGCCAGCAGCTTAGACCCAGGGACGACCGGGGAGCTGTTTTTT	CASSLDPGTTGELFF
TRBD1	TRBV29-1	TRBJ2-7	few	TGCAGCGTTGTACAGGGGGCGCTTGGCGAGCAGTACTTC	CSVVQGALGEQYF
.	TRBV28	TRBJ1-2	few	TGTGCCAGCAGTTTAAGCGGGCTTGAGTCCTATGGCTACACCTTC	CASSLSGLESYGYTF
TRBD2	TRBV7-9	TRBJ2-3	many	TGTGCCAGCAGCTTACTAAGCGGGACGGATACGCAGTATTTT	CASSLLSGTDTQYF
.	TRBV28	TRBJ2-5	.	TGTGCCAGCAGCTGGGGGGGGACAGCTCAAGAGACCCAGTACTTC	CASSWGGTAQETQYF
.	TRBV6-5	TRBJ2-7	few	TGTGCCAGCAGTTACCCCCGCGAGCAGTACTTC	CASSYPREQYF
TRBD1	TRBV7-2	TRBJ1-1	.	TGTGCCAGCACCAAGGGACAGGGGGCATCCACTGAAGCTTTCTTT	CASTKGQGASTEAFF
.	TRBV6-6	TRBJ2-7	many	TGTGCCAGCAGCCTGGAAGGCGAGCAGTACTTC	CASSLEGEQYF
TRBD1	TRBV28	TRBJ2-1	few	TGTGCTGTCTATTCTCAGGGGGCGCAGGATGAGCAGTTCTTC	CAVYSQGAQDEQFF
.	TRBV7-7	TRBJ2-5	many	TGTGCTAGCAGCTTAGAATTCCAAGAGACCCAGTACTTC	CASSLEFQETQYF
TRBD1	TRBV7-8	TRBJ1-1	.	TGTGCCAGCACCCGGACAGGGGAGAACACTGAAGCTTTCTTT	CASTRTGENTEAFF
.	TRBV4-2	TRBJ2-2	.	TGTGCCAGCAGCCAAGATTCAGGGTACGGGGAGCTGTTTTTT	CASSQDSGYGELFF
TRBD2	TRBV6-6	TRBJ2-7	.	TGTGCCAGTCAAACGAGCGGGAGTCTCCACGAGCAGTACTTC	CASQTSGSLHEQYF
.	TRBV7-2	TRBJ2-7	.	TGTGCCAGCAGCTTGAGGCGCTCCTACGAGCAATACTTC	CASSLRRSYEQYF
.	TRBV2	TRBJ2-7	few	TGTGCCAGCCTCCGTAGGCCGGGAGCGTCCCACGAGCAGTACTTC	CASLRRPGASHEQYF